These T cell receptor beta chains were read from a single sample in a study of blood T cell repertoires in COVID-19. Data came from immunoSEQ multiplex PCR; TCRdb stores just in-frame clones and leaves some out. Among some 150,000 clones listed, roughly 90% were seen once. The sample taken for sequencing was peripheral blood. Receptor source: an older woman with COVID-19, enrolled during active disease. The CDR3 runs from the conserved cysteine through the conserved F or W. The D gene is left open where the match is weak. Clone sizes are given selectively: once, few, many, or a class where the clone is expanded.

v_call	d_call	clone_size	j_call	cdr3_aa	cdr3_nt
TRBV7-8	.	.	TRBJ1-1	CASSLAFGRGGDEAFF	TGTGCCAGCAGCTTAGCTTTCGGCAGGGGAGGGGATGAAGCTTTCTTT
TRBV19	TRBD2	.	TRBJ2-3	CASSMTSASVTDTQYF	TGTGCCAGTAGTATGACTAGCGCGAGCGTTACAGATACGCAGTATTTT
TRBV27	.	.	TRBJ1-5	CASSPRGPGKPQHF	TGTGCCAGCAGTCCTCGCGGCCCGGGTAAGCCCCAGCATTTT
TRBV5-1	.	.	TRBJ2-1	CASSWATVGNEQFF	TGCGCCAGCAGCTGGGCGACAGTGGGCAATGAGCAGTTCTTC
TRBV18	.	.	TRBJ1-1	CASSPLELSQNTEAFF	TGTGCCAGCTCACCATTAGAGTTGAGCCAGAACACTGAAGCTTTCTTT
TRBV3-1/TRBV3-2	TRBD2	once	TRBJ2-1	CASSSRLAGHNEQFF	TGTGCCAGCAGCTCCCGACTAGCGGGACACAATGAGCAGTTCTTC
TRBV28	.	.	TRBJ1-5	CASSLSFQPQHF	TGTGCCAGCAGTTTATCGTTTCAGCCCCAGCATTTT
TRBV5-1	TRBD1	many	TRBJ1-3	CASSVQGGTGNTIYF	TGCGCCAGCAGCGTACAGGGGGGAACTGGAAACACCATATATTTT
TRBV10-1	TRBD2	once	TRBJ2-5	CASSEFSDPRAGSQETQYF	TGCGCCAGCAGTGAGTTCTCGGATCCCCGAGCGGGGTCCCAAGAGACCCAGTACTTC
TRBV4-2	.	few	TRBJ1-5	CASSQRANSNQPQHF	TGTGCCAGCAGTCAAAGAGCCAATAGCAATCAGCCCCAGCATTTT
TRBV12-5	TRBD1	.	TRBJ2-2	CASGFGQGTTGELFF	TGTGCTAGTGGTTTCGGACAGGGGACCACCGGGGAGCTGTTTTTT
TRBV18	.	.	TRBJ2-1	CASSPLGSSYNEQFF	TGTGCCAGCTCACCGCTGGGGAGCTCCTACAATGAGCAGTTCTTC